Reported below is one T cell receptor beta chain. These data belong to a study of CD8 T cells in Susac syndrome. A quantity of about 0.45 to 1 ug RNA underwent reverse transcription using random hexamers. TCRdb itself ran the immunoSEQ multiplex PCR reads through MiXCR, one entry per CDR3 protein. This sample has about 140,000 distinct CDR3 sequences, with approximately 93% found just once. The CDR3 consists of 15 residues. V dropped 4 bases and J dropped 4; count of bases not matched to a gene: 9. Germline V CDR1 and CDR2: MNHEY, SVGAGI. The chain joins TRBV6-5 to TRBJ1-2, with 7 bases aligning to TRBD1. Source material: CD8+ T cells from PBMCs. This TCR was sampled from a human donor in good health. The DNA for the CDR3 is TGTGCCAGCAGTTTACGGTCAGGGGGAGGCTATGGCTACACCTTC. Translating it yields CASSLRSGGGYGYTF.